These 9 T cell receptor beta chains originate from one sample sequenced in a study of somatic mutations in cytotoxic T cells in rheumatoid arthritis. Assay used: immunoSEQ multiplex PCR; TCRdb lists only in-frame clones, some missing. The data show around 2,200 clones, with 60% to 80% seen just once and roughly 64% held by the top ten. The material sequenced was CD8+ T cells sorted from blood, taken at a follow-up visit. These receptors were obtained from a man between 65 and 85 years old with rheumatoid arthritis.

This clone was seen more than once but under ten times. The chain employs TRBV4-1 and TRBJ1-1; D gene unclear. V lost 0 bases to trimming and J lost 1 base, with 6 bases between them. The CDR3 has 14 residues. The germline gives CDR1 MGHRA, CDR2 YSYEKL. CDR3 in amino acids: CASSQEPGNTEAFF. CDR3 nucleotide sequence: TGCGCCAGCAGCCAAGAGCCAGGGAACACTGAAGCTTTCTTT.

This clone is labeled medium-sized. The chain couples TRBV10-2 to TRBJ1-4; 9 bases line up with TRBD1. The CDR3 has 15 amino acids. Germline V gives CDR1 WSHSY, CDR2 SAAADI. The V gene end was trimmed by 6 bases and the J gene end by 8 bases; junction bases not matched to a gene: 10. The CDR3 is CASRAGTGRREKLFF. CDR3 in DNA: TGCGCCAGCAGGGCCGGGACAGGGAGGAGAGAAAAACTGTTTTTT.

This clone has only a few counts. This rearrangement joins TRBV27 to TRBJ2-7, with 8 nucleotides matching TRBD1. The germline gives CDR1 MNHEY, CDR2 SMNVEV (reference sequence). This CDR3 has 13 amino acids. The V and J ends lost 8 bases and 2 bases, in that order; junction bases with no gene match: 5. For the CDR3, the DNA is TGTGCCAGCCACAGGACAGGGACCTACGAGCAGTACTTC. It is translated as CASHRTGTYEQYF.

The chain employs TRBV27 and TRBJ2-3; no clear D. Trimming pared 4 bases from V and 5 bases from J, leaving 10 bases between. Germline V gene data show CDR1 as MNHEY and CDR2 as SMNVEV (reference sequence). This CDR3 has 13 residues. The CDR3 spells CASSYVSGDTQYF. The CDR3, as DNA: TGTGCCAGCAGTTACGTCTCGGGAGATACGCAGTATTTT.

This chain uses TRBV9 with TRBJ1-4; D is possibly TRBD1 (5 bases). With 0 bases removed from V and 8 bases from J, the gap between germline ends came to 14 bases. CDR3 length equals 15 residues. CDR1 and CDR2 from the germline V gene are SGDLS and YYNGEE. The CDR3 loop is CASSVGGHNSEKLFF. CDR3 bases: TGTGCCAGCAGCGTAGGAGGACATAACTCCGAAAAACTGTTTTTT.

The rearrangement links TRBV4-2 to TRBJ1-3, with no clear D. CDR1 LGHNA and CDR2 YNFKEQ come from the germline V gene. The CDR3 runs to 16 residues. The V gene lost 4 bases and the J gene lost 3 bases, with 16 bases spanning the gap. This CDR3 is CASSPMEAGVGNTIYF. DNA of the CDR3: TGTGCCAGCAGCCCCATGGAGGCAGGAGTTGGAAACACCATATATTTT.

The chain carries TRBV6-1 and TRBJ2-1, with D possibly being TRBD2 (5 bases). The CDR3 length is 12 residues. The germline V gene has CDR1 MNHNS and CDR2 SASEGT. Between the trimmed V and J ends, which lost 6 bases and 5 bases, there was a span of 8 bases. Written as DNA, the CDR3 is TGTGCCAGCAGGGACTTTCACAATGAGCAGTTCTTC. Its translation is CASRDFHNEQFF.

This chain links TRBV11-2 with TRBJ2-7; possibly TRBD1 or TRBD2 for D (5 bases each). Germline V gives CDR1 SGHAT, CDR2 FQNNGV. The CDR3 spans 13 residues. With 6 bases removed from V and 3 bases from J, the gap between germline ends came to 12 bases. The CDR3 DNA reads as TGTGCCAGCAGTGCCGGGGACGTCTACGAGCAGTACTTC. Its protein product is CASSAGDVYEQYF.

The chain carries TRBV9 and TRBJ1-2, with D unresolved. Germline V gene sequence: CDR1 SGDLS, CDR2 YYNGEE. V lost 0 bases and J lost 4, with 10 bases in between. The CDR3 runs 14 residues. In nucleotides, the CDR3 is TGTGCCAGCAGCGTAGGGCTGACAAGCTATGGCTACACCTTC. Protein product: CASSVGLTSYGYTF.